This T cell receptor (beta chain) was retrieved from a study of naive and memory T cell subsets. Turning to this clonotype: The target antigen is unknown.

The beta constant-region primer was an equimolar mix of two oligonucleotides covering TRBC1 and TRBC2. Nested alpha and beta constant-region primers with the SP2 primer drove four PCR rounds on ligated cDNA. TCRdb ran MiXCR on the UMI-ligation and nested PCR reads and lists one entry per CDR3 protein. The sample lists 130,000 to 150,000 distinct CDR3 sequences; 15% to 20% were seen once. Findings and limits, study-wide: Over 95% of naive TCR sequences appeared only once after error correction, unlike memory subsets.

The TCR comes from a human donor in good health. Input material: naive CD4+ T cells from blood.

The CDR3 spells CASSQGVPGLNTEAFF. CDR3 in DNA: TGTGCCAGCAGCCAAGGAGTTCCGGGGCTGAACACTGAAGCTTTCTTT. The chain links TRBV3-1 to TRBJ1-1, with TRBD1 as a possible D gene (5 bases). The CDR3 extends over 16 amino acids. V lost 1 base and J lost 0, with 12 bases in between. Germline lookup yields CDR1 LGHDT and CDR2 YNNKEL (reference sequence). Drawing the rest from reference TRBV3-1 and TRBJ1-1, the complete variable domain is DTAVSQTPKYLVTQMGNDKSIKCEQNLGHDTMYWYKQDSKKFLKIMFSYNNKELIINETVPNRFSPKSPDKAHLNLHINSLELGDSAVYFCASSQGVPGLNTEAFFGQGTRLTVV.